One and the same sample provided the 11 T cell receptor beta chains below, sequenced in a study of blood T cells in healthy people across ages. Through a sample-barcoded 5' primer and a J-beta primer mix, a second PCR was run for roughly 6 to 12 cycles. In TCRdb, the 5' RACE reads were re-called with MiXCR into one record per CDR3 protein. Of approximately 1,700,000 distinct CDR3 sequences listed, roughly two fifths are singletons. The specimen was blood. All receptors derive from a human donor in good health.

This chain uses TRBV20-1 with TRBJ2-4, with 12 bases aligning to TRBD1. The better agreement between TRBJ2-7 and the DNA end casts doubt on the J call. The CDR3 is 15 amino acids. CDR1 and CDR2 (germline): DFQATT, SNEGSKA (reference sequence). The chain's CDR3 is CSAPRWGQGADEQYF. The CDR3 bases are TGCAGTGCCCCAAGGTGGGGACAGGGGGCTGACGAGCAGTACTTC.

This rearrangement joins TRBV9 to TRBJ2-1; 13 positions agree with TRBD2. V lost 3 bases to trimming and J lost 5 bases; unmatched junction nucleotides: 8. Germline values: CDR1 SGDLS, CDR2 YYNGEE. CDR3 length: 17 amino acids. CDR3 region: CASSALLAGGLNNEQFF. The CDR3, as DNA: TGTGCCAGCAGCGCCCTACTAGCGGGGGGGCTCAACAATGAGCAGTTCTTC.

The rearrangement uses TRBV6-1 and TRBJ1-2, with D uncertain. Germline V lookup: CDR1 MNHNS, CDR2 SASEGT. V shed 3 bases and J shed 3 bases, with 5 bases lying between them. The CDR3 is made up of 12 amino acids. CDR3 bases: TGTGCCAGCAGTGATTTCGACTATGGCTACACCTTC. It yields the protein CASSDFDYGYTF.

This chain uses TRBV5-1 with TRBJ2-1; 11 positions agree with TRBD2. Looked up from germline, CDR1 is SGHRS and CDR2 is YFSETQ. After removal of 6 bases from V and 9 bases from J, the junction contained 11 bases not matched to a gene. This CDR3 is built from 15 residues. This CDR3 reads CASIPTSGGSVEQFF. The CDR3 bases are TGCGCCAGCATCCCTACTAGCGGGGGATCAGTTGAGCAGTTCTTC.

The chain uses TRBV7-2 and TRBJ2-6, with D perhaps matching TRBD2 (6 bases). Trimming left V 1 base short and J 4 bases short, with 23 bases between. CDR3 length equals 20 residues. Germline assignment: CDR1 SGHTA and CDR2 FQGNSA. The CDR3 nucleotides read TGTGCCAGCAGCTTAGTGGGGGGTGGGGGGTACTCCTCAGGGGCCAACGTCCTGACTTTC. Protein sequence: CASSLVGGGGYSSGANVLTF.

The J gene is TRBJ2-3, the V gene TRBV7-9; a weak D match, TRBD1 (6 bases). Germline CDR1 is SEHNR and CDR2 is FQNEAQ (reference sequence). V lost 3 bases to trimming and J lost 4 bases, with 14 bases between them. The CDR3 consists of 15 residues. CDR3 in DNA: TGTGCCAGCAGCTTGTCACAGGGAGAGTCAGATACGCAGTATTTT. It is translated as CASSLSQGESDTQYF. The whole variable domain, remainder taken from reference TRBV7-9 and TRBJ2-3, is DTGVSQNPRHKITKRGQNVTFRCDPISEHNRLYWYRQTLGQGPEFLTYFQNEAQLEKSRLLSDRFSAERPKGSFSTLEIQRTEQGDSAMYLCASSLSQGESDTQYFGPGTRLTVL.

The rearrangement links TRBV28 to TRBJ1-2, with D possibly matching TRBD1 (6 bases). The length of the CDR3 is 13 residues. Germline V gene lookup returns CDR1 MDHEN and CDR2 SYDVKM. Deletions cut 7 bases from V and 3 bases from J, with 12 bases between. CDR3: CASTGGGDYGYTF. DNA for the CDR3: TGTGCCAGCACCGGGGGCGGCGACTATGGCTACACCTTC.

This chain links TRBV7-2 with TRBJ2-7, with 8 bases aligning to TRBD1. CDR1 and CDR2 from the germline V gene are SGHTA and FQGNSA. V dropped 5 bases and J dropped 3; count of bases not matched to a gene: 21. CDR3 length: 19 residues. The CDR3 loop reads CASSRGQGAMGTGGYEQYF. The CDR3 DNA follows: TGTGCCAGCAGCCGCGGGCAGGGGGCGATGGGTACTGGGGGCTACGAGCAGTACTTC.

The V call is TRBV5-4, the J call TRBJ1-2, with 7 bases matching TRBD1. The junction had 6 bases not matched to a gene; V was cut back by 5 bases and J by 2 bases. Germline values: CDR1 SGHNT, CDR2 YYREEE (reference sequence). This CDR3 is built from 14 residues. CDR3 residues: CASRPLGGNYGYTF. The CDR3 DNA sequence: TGTGCCAGCAGACCCCTAGGGGGCAACTATGGCTACACCTTC.

As for this clonotype: A read error may produce the germline difference seen at one junction end. The J gene is TRBJ2-6, the V gene TRBV29-1; 7 bases fit TRBD1. Per the germline V gene, CDR1 is SQVTM and CDR2 is ANQGSEA. The CDR3 covers 16 residues. CDR3 loop: CSVAGQERSGANVRTF. In nucleotides, the CDR3 is TGCAGCGTTGCCGGACAGGAGAGATCTGGGGCCAACGTCCGGACTTTC.

This chain joins TRBV6-2 or TRBV6-3 and TRBJ1-2; 8 bases match TRBD1. V lost 6 bases, J lost 5 bases, and 14 bases stayed unmatched. The CDR3 runs 16 residues. Germline lookup yields CDR1 MNHEY and CDR2 SVGEGT. In DNA, the CDR3 is TGTGCCAGCAGCAGACCACCGGGACAGGAACTTTATGGCTACACCTTC. Its translation: CASSRPPGQELYGYTF.